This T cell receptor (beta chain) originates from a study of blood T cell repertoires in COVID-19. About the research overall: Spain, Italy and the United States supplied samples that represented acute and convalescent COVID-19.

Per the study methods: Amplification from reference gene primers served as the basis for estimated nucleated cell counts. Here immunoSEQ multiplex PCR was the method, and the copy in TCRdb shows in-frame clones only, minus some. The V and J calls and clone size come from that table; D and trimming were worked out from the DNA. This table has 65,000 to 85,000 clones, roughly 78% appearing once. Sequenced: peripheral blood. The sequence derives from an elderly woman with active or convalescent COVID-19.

The CDR3 is CSVEFPWGGENTEAFF. The CDR3 DNA reads as TGCAGCGTTGAATTTCCTTGGGGGGGGGAGAACACTGAAGCTTTCTTT. The chain has TRBV29-1 and TRBJ1-1; D may be TRBD1 (5 bases). The V end lost 2 bases, the J end lost 1 base, and 17 bases lay between the germline ends. The CDR3 is 16 amino acids. Germline V gene lookup returns CDR1 SQVTM and CDR2 ANQGSEA.